Listed below are T cell receptor beta chains from one sample, sequenced in a study of T-cell reconstitution after alpha-beta-depleted transplantation in children. TCRdb re-called the PCR reads with MiXCR, one entry per CDR3 protein. The sample shows 600,000 to 700,000 distinct CDR3 sequences, around 13% of them seen only once. The material sequenced was PBMCs, taken before TCRalphabeta/CD19-depleted stem cell transplant. The source is a girl aged 2 to 10 with congenital amegakaryocytic thrombocytopenia, due to receive a stem cell transplant. The conserved cysteine and the conserved F or W are not part of the CDR3 here. Fields, in order: D gene, V gene, CDR3 protein. A D gene is named only where the DNA matches it firmly.

d_gene: TRBD2; v_gene: TRBV5-6; CDR3aa: ASSHMFTGLDYNEQF
d_gene: TRBD2; v_gene: TRBV10-3; CDR3aa: AISARLAGGNTGELF
d_gene: TRBD1; v_gene: TRBV7-9; CDR3aa: AIETGGLDEQF
d_gene: TRBD2; v_gene: TRBV3-1; CDR3aa: ASSARGGKEQF
d_gene: NA; v_gene: TRBV10-3; CDR3aa: AISEARNEQF
d_gene: TRBD1; v_gene: TRBV5-6; CDR3aa: ASSRPGTGDYEQY
d_gene: NA; v_gene: TRBV4-2; CDR3aa: ASSQDQILEYGGELF
d_gene: TRBD1; v_gene: TRBV5-6; CDR3aa: ASSFGTGVREQY
d_gene: NA; v_gene: TRBV5-1; CDR3aa: ASSLGFWDLLTGELF
d_gene: NA; v_gene: TRBV12-3/TRBV12-4; CDR3aa: ASSLAPFPGSAGNSPLH
d_gene: TRBD1; v_gene: TRBV5-1; CDR3aa: ASSGATGAPYNEQF
d_gene: NA; v_gene: TRBV28; CDR3aa: ASSFPGGGYT
d_gene: TRBD1; v_gene: TRBV5-1; CDR3aa: ASSSQPGQGYEQY
d_gene: NA; v_gene: TRBV5-1; CDR3aa: ASSTISPQDGTQY
d_gene: TRBD1; v_gene: TRBV6-1; CDR3aa: ASSSIYRGWRHTYEQY
d_gene: NA; v_gene: TRBV3-1; CDR3aa: ASSQVPGAEAF
d_gene: TRBD2; v_gene: TRBV19; CDR3aa: ASSSPAGGSMDEQY
d_gene: TRBD2; v_gene: TRBV27; CDR3aa: ASSPQTGLVQETQY
d_gene: NA; v_gene: TRBV20-1; CDR3aa: SASRGGDRATF
d_gene: NA; v_gene: TRBV29-1; CDR3aa: SVEDLTGAEQF
d_gene: NA; v_gene: TRBV12-3/TRBV12-4; CDR3aa: ASSLGRFSVKPQH
d_gene: NA; v_gene: TRBV7-9; CDR3aa: ASSFSRASKETQY
d_gene: TRBD2; v_gene: TRBV10-3; CDR3aa: AISGSLAVSYNEQF
d_gene: NA; v_gene: TRBV20-1; CDR3aa: SAELAYGYT
d_gene: TRBD2; v_gene: TRBV7-2; CDR3aa: ASSFLAGGYEQY
d_gene: NA; v_gene: TRBV12-3/TRBV12-4; CDR3aa: ASSPAGRPHEQY
d_gene: TRBD1; v_gene: TRBV7-8; CDR3aa: ASSLDKGAYLIGYEQY
d_gene: TRBD2; v_gene: TRBV7-8; CDR3aa: ASSPSRLAGKRNEQF
d_gene: NA; v_gene: TRBV5-6; CDR3aa: ASSPVPWRDHEQF
d_gene: NA; v_gene: TRBV15; CDR3aa: ATSTIPGHQRVYEQY
d_gene: TRBD1; v_gene: TRBV29-1; CDR3aa: SVEERRTGDQETQY
d_gene: TRBD2; v_gene: TRBV6-1; CDR3aa: ASSPLGLVKETQY
d_gene: TRBD2; v_gene: TRBV11-1; CDR3aa: ASSFLAGETNSGTDTQY
d_gene: NA; v_gene: TRBV20-1; CDR3aa: SARVKQGTEQY
d_gene: NA; v_gene: TRBV30; CDR3aa: ASGSNEKLF
d_gene: TRBD2; v_gene: TRBV12-3/TRBV12-4; CDR3aa: ASSLAGTSGASDTQY
d_gene: NA; v_gene: TRBV3-1; CDR3aa: ASSPDLAIGYEQY
d_gene: NA; v_gene: TRBV20-1; CDR3aa: SASASTGFYEQY
d_gene: NA; v_gene: TRBV6-1; CDR3aa: ASTGVRGAGGYT
d_gene: TRBD2; v_gene: TRBV12-3/TRBV12-4; CDR3aa: ASSPGLPTSTDTQY
d_gene: NA; v_gene: TRBV20-1; CDR3aa: SARPTQGLLLTDTQY
d_gene: NA; v_gene: TRBV7-2; CDR3aa: ASSPLVWGETQY
d_gene: NA; v_gene: TRBV28; CDR3aa: ASSSPGPLNTYEQY
d_gene: NA; v_gene: TRBV12-3/TRBV12-4; CDR3aa: ASSRTVAEDTQY
d_gene: NA; v_gene: TRBV7-8; CDR3aa: ASSYPDGYYGYT
d_gene: NA; v_gene: TRBV20-1; CDR3aa: SAGGGYQAF
d_gene: NA; v_gene: TRBV25-1; CDR3aa: ASSVGLVDFNEQF
d_gene: TRBD1; v_gene: TRBV12-3/TRBV12-4; CDR3aa: ASSPKTGQIEAF
d_gene: NA; v_gene: TRBV4-1; CDR3aa: ASSQGVRVAVYGYT
d_gene: NA; v_gene: TRBV20-1; CDR3aa: SARQVNYNEQF
d_gene: NA; v_gene: TRBV20-1; CDR3aa: SAREAGKTQY
d_gene: NA; v_gene: TRBV5-1; CDR3aa: ASSFQGSWQETQY
d_gene: TRBD2; v_gene: TRBV6-2/TRBV6-3; CDR3aa: ASSYSILRLAGEDEQF
d_gene: NA; v_gene: TRBV7-2; CDR3aa: ASSLVHNEQF
d_gene: NA; v_gene: TRBV5-1; CDR3aa: ASSPSGATYEQY